The 8 T cell receptor beta chains given below trace back to one sample, sequenced in a study of blood T cell repertoires in COVID-19. Produced via immunoSEQ multiplex PCR; TCRdb's table is partial and in-frame only. The table shows approximately 200,000 clones, with about 87% occurring only once. The sequencing input was PBMCs or T cells enriched from blood (not recorded which). Receptors were obtained from a man aged 25 to 40 who had recovered from COVID-19.

The chain combines TRBV19 with TRBJ1-1; maybe TRBD1 (5 bases). V lost 2 bases, J lost 5 bases, and 15 bases lay in between. This CDR3 is built from 15 residues. In germline, CDR1 is LNHDA, CDR2 SQIVND (reference sequence). The CDR3 sequence is CASSISSPGSTEAFF. The DNA of the CDR3 is TGTGCCAGTAGTATATCGTCGCCAGGGTCGACTGAAGCTTTCTTT. Full variable domain (missing parts from reference TRBV19 and TRBJ1-1): DGGITQSPKYLFRKEGQNVTLSCEQNLNHDAMYWYRQDPGQGLRLIYYSQIVNDFQKGDIAEGYSVSREKKESFPLTVTSAQKNPTAFYLCASSISSPGSTEAFFGQGTRLTVV.

This chain links TRBV7-9 with TRBJ1-3; D is possibly TRBD1 (6 bases). This CDR3 region has 15 residues. Between the trimmed V and J ends, which lost 6 bases and 0 bases, there was a span of 12 bases. Germline-derived CDR1 and CDR2 are SEHNR and FQNEAQ (reference sequence). CDR3 region: CASRLNRDSGNTIYF. The CDR3 region has the DNA TGTGCCAGCAGACTAAACAGGGACTCTGGAAACACCATATATTTT.

The chain combines TRBV28 with TRBJ1-6, with TRBD1 identical over 9 bases. This CDR3 has 16 amino acids. From germline, CDR1 is MDHEN and CDR2 SYDVKM. The trim removed 3 bases at V and 7 bases at J, leaving 7 bases unmatched. CDR3 amino acids: CASSFHPQGANSPLHF. CDR3 DNA: TGTGCCAGCAGTTTTCACCCACAGGGGGCAAATTCACCCCTCCACTTT.

As concerns this clone: One junction end does not reproduce the germline sequence, and a read error may be involved. V usage is TRBV19 and J usage is TRBJ1-2, with D uncertain. Germline values: CDR1 LNHDA, CDR2 SQIVND (reference sequence). The CDR3 is 15 residues long. The CDR3 sequence is CASSIGRTADYGYTF. The CDR3 DNA reads TGTGCCAGTAGTATAGGCAGGACGGCTGACTACGGCTACACCTTC.

The chain has TRBV28 and TRBJ2-7; TRBD2 agrees at 15 bases. V lost 5 bases and J lost 7; bases outside the gene matches: 6. The V gene's germline CDR1 is MDHEN and CDR2 SYDVKM. The length of the CDR3 is 15 residues. The CDR3 DNA is TGTGCCAGCAGTCCGCGGACTAGCGGGAGGGGTGAGCAGTACTTC. Translated, it gives CASSPRTSGRGEQYF. Using reference TRBV28 and TRBJ2-7 for the parts outside the CDR3, the full variable domain is DVKVTQSSRYLVKRTGEKVFLECVQDMDHENMFWYRQDPGLGLRLIYFSYDVKMKEKGDIPEGYSVSREKKERFSLILESASTNQTSMYLCASSPRTSGRGEQYFGPGTRLTVT.

V and J are TRBV12-3 or TRBV12-4 and TRBJ2-3; D perhaps matches TRBD2 (6 bases). Deletions cut 3 bases from V and 3 bases from J, with 7 bases between. This CDR3 contains 13 residues. The chain's CDR3 is CASSFLATDTQYF. The CDR3 DNA sequence: TGTGCCAGCAGTTTCCTAGCGACAGATACGCAGTATTTT.

This rearrangement joins TRBV7-8 to TRBJ1-4; D remains ambiguous. V lost 5 bases, J lost 0 bases, and 10 bases lay in between. The CDR3 totals 15 residues. CDR1 is SGHVS, CDR2 FQNEAQ, per germline. CDR3 region: CASSGTASTNEKLFF. In DNA, the CDR3 is TGTGCCAGCAGCGGAACAGCTTCAACTAATGAAAAACTGTTTTTT.

The chain is built from TRBV11-3 and TRBJ2-3; 9 positions agree with TRBD1. CDR1 SGHNT and CDR2 YENEEA come from the germline V gene. Germline trimming cut 3 bases from V and 4 bases from J; bases unmatched to any gene: 8. CDR3 size: 16 residues. CDR3 sequence reads: CASSLTGTGLADTQYF. In DNA, the CDR3 is TGTGCCAGCAGCTTGACCGGGACAGGGTTAGCAGATACGCAGTATTTT.